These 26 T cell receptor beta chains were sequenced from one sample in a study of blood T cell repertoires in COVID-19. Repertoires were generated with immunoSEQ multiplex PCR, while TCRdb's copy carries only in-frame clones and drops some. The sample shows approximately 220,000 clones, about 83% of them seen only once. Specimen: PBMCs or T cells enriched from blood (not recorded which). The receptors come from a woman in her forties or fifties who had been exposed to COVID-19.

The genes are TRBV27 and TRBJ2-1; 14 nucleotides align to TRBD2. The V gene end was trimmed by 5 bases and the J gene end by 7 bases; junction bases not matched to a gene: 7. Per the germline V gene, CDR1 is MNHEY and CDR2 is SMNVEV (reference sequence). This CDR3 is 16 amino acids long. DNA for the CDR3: TGTGCCAGCAGTCTCAAGGGACTAGCGGGGGTTAATGAGCAGTTCTTC. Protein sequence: CASSLKGLAGVNEQFF.

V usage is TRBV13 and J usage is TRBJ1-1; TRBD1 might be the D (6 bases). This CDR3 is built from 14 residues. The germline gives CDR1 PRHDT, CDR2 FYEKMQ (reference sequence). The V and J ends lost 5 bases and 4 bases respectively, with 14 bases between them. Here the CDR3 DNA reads TGTGCCAGCAGCCCCGCCGACAGGTTCACTGAAGCTTTCTTT. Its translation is CASSPADRFTEAFF.

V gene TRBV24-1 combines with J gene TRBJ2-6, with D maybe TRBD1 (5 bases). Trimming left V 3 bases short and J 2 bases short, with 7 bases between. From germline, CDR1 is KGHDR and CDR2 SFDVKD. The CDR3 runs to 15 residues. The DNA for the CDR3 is TGTGCCACCAGTGATCCCAGGGCTGGGGCCAACGTCCTGACTTTC. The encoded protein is CATSDPRAGANVLTF.

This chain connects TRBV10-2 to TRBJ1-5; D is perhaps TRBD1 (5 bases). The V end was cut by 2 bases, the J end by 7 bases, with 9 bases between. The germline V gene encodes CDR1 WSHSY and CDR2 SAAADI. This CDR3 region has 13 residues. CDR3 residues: CASSEPGHQPQHF. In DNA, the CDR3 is TGCGCCAGCAGTGAGCCAGGGCACCAGCCCCAGCATTTT.

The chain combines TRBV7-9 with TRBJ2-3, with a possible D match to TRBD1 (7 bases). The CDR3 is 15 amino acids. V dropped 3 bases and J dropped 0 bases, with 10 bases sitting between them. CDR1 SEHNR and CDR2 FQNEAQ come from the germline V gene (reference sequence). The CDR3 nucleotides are TGTGCCAGCAGCTTCGCAGGGGGGAGCACAGATACGCAGTATTTT. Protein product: CASSFAGGSTDTQYF. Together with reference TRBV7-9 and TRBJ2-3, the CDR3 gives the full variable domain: DTGVSQNPRHKITKRGQNVTFRCDPISEHNRLYWYRQTLGQGPEFLTYFQNEAQLEKSRLLSDRFSAERPKGSFSTLEIQRTEQGDSAMYLCASSFAGGSTDTQYFGPGTRLTVL.

The CDR3, as DNA: TGTGCCAGCTCACCAGGCCCCGGGTCTTATGGCTACACCTTC. Protein product: CASSPGPGSYGYTF. The V and J genes are TRBV18 and TRBJ1-2; unclear D gene. Trimming removed 2 bases at V and 5 bases at J, with 12 bases between. Germline V gene data show CDR1 as KGHSH and CDR2 as LQKENI. The CDR3 loop spans 14 amino acids. Full variable domain (outside the CDR3, taken from reference TRBV18 and TRBJ1-2): NAGVMQNPRHLVRRRGQEARLRCSPMKGHSHVYWYRQLPEEGLKFMVYLQKENIIDESGMPKERFSAEFPKEGPSILRIQQVVRGDSAAYFCASSPGPGSYGYTFGSGTRLTVV.

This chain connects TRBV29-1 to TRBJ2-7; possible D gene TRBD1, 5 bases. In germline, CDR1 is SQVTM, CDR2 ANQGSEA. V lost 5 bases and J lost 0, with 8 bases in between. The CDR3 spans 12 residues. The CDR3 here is CSVRTLSYEQYF. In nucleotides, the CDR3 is TGCAGCGTTCGGACACTCTCCTACGAGCAGTACTTC.

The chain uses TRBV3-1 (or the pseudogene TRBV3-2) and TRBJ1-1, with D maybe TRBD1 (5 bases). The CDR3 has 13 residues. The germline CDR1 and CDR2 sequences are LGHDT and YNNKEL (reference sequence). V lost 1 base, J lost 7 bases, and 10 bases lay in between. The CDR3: CASSQVQGGEAFF. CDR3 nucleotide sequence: TGTGCCAGCAGCCAAGTCCAGGGAGGTGAAGCTTTCTTT.

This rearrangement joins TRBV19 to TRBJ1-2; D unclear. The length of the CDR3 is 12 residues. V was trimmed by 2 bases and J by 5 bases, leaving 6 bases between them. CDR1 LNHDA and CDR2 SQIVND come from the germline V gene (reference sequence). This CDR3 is CASSIQEYGYTF. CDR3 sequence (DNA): TGTGCCAGTAGTATACAAGAGTATGGCTACACCTTC.

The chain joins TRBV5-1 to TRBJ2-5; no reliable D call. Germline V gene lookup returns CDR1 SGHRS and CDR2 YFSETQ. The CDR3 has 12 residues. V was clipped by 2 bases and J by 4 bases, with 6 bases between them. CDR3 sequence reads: CASSLTGETQYF. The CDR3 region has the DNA TGCGCCAGCAGCTTAACCGGAGAGACCCAGTACTTC.

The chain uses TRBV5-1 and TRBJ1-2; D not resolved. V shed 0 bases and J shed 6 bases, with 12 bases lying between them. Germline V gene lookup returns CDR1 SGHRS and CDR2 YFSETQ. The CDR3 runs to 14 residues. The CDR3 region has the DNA TGCGCCAGCAGCTTGGCGCAGGTGGGTCATGGCTACACCTTC. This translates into CASSLAQVGHGYTF.

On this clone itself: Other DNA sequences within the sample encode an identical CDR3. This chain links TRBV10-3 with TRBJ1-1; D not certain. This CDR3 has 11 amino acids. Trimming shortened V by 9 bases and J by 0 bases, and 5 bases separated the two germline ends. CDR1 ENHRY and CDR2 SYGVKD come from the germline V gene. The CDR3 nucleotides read TGTGCCATTCGTTTGAACACTGAAGCTTTCTTT. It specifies CAIRLNTEAFF.

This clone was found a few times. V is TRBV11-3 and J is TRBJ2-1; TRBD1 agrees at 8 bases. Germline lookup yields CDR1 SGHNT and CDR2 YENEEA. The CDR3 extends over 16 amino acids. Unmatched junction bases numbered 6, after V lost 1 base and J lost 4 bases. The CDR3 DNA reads TGTGCCAGCAGCTTAGGACAGGGGATCGTATACAATGAGCAGTTCTTC. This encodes CASSLGQGIVYNEQFF.

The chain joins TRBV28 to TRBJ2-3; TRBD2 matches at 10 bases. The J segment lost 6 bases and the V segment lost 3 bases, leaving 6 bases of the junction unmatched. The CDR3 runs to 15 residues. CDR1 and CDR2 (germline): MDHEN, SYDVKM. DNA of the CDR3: TGTGCCAGCAGTTTTCAGAGCGGGGGGGCCGATACGCAGTATTTT. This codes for CASSFQSGGADTQYF.

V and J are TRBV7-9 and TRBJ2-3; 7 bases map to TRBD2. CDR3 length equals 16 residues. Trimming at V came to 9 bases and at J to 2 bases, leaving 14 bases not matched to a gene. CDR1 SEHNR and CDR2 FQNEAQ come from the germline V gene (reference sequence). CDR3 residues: CASTSPTSEFTDTQYF. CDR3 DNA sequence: TGTGCCAGTACGTCTCCTACTAGCGAATTCACAGATACGCAGTATTTT.

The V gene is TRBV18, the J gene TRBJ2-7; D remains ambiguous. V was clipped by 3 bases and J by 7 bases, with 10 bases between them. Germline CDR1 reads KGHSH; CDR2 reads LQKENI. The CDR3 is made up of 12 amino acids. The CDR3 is CASSPRSGEQYF. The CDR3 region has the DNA TGTGCCAGCTCACCGCGGAGTGGAGAGCAGTACTTC.

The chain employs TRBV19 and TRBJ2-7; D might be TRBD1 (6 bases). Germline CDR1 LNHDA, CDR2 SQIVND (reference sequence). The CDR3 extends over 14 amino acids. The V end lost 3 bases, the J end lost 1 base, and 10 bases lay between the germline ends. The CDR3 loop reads CASSISGESYEQYF. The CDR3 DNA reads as TGTGCCAGTAGTATCTCAGGGGAATCCTACGAGCAGTACTTC.

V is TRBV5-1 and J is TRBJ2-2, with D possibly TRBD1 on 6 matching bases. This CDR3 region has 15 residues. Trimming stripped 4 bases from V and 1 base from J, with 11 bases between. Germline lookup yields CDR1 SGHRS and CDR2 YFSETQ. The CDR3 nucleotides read TGCGCCAGCAGCCCAGGACAGCTGAACACCGGGGAGCTGTTTTTT. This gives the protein CASSPGQLNTGELFF.

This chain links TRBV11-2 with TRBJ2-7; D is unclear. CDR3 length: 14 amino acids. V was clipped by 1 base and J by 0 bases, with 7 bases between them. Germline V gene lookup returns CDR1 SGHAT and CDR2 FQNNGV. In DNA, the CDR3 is TGTGCCAGCAGCTTAGCCTCACACTCCTACGAGCAGTACTTC. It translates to CASSLASHSYEQYF.

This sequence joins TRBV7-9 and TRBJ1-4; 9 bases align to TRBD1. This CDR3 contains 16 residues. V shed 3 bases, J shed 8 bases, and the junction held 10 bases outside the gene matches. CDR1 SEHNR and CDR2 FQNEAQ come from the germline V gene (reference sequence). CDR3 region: CASSLHRGPVREKLFF. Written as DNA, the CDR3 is TGTGCCAGCAGCTTGCACAGGGGGCCCGTGAGGGAAAAACTGTTTTTT.

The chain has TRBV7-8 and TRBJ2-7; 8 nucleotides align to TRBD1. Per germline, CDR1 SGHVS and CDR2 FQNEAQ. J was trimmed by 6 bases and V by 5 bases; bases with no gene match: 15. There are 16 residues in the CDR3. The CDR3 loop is CASSLFRGQGPREQYF. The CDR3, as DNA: TGTGCCAGCAGCCTATTCCGAGGACAGGGCCCACGCGAGCAGTACTTC. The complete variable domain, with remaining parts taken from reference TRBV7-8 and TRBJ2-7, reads GAGVSQSPRYKVAKRGQDVALRCDPISGHVSLFWYQQALGQGPEFLTYFQNEAQLDKSGLPSDRFFAERPEGSVSTLKIQRTQQEDSAVYLCASSLFRGQGPREQYFGPGTRLTVT.

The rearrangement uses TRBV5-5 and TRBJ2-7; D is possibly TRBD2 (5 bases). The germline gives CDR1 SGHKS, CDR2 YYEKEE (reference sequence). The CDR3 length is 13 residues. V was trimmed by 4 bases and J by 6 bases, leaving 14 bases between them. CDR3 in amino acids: CASSPRTSVEQYF. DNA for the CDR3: TGTGCCAGCAGCCCTCGGACTTCTGTCGAGCAGTACTTC.

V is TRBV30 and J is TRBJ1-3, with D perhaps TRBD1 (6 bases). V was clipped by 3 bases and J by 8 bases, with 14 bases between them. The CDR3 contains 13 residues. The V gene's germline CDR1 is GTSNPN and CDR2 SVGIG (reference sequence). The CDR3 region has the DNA TGTGCCTGGAGAAACAGGGCTGGGGACACCATATATTTT. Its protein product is CAWRNRAGDTIYF. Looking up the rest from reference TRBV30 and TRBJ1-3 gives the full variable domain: SQTIHQWPATLVQPVGSPLSLECTVEGTSNPNLYWYRQAAGRGLQLLFYSVGIGQISSEVPQNLSASRPQDRQFILSSKKLLLSDSGFYLCAWRNRAGDTIYFGEGSWLTVV.

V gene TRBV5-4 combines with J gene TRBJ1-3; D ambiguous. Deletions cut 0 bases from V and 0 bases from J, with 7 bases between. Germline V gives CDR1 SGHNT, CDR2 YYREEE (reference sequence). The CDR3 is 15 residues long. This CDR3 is CASSLAGYSGNTIYF. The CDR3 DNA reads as TGTGCCAGCAGCTTGGCGGGGTACTCTGGAAACACCATATATTTT.

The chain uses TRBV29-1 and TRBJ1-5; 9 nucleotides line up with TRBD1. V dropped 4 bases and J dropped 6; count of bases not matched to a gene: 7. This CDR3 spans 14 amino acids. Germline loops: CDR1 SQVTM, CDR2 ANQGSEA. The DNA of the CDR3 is TGCAGCGTTGGGACAGGGGCGGGCGGTCAGCCCCAGCATTTT. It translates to CSVGTGAGGQPQHF.

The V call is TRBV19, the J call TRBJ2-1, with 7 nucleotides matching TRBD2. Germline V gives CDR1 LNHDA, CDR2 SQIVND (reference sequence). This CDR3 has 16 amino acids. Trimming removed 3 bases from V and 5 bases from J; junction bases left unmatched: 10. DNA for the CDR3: TGTGCCAGTAGTATCCAAAGCGGGGCAGTGAACAATGAGCAGTTCTTC. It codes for CASSIQSGAVNNEQFF. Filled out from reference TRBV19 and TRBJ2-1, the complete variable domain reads DGGITQSPKYLFRKEGQNVTLSCEQNLNHDAMYWYRQDPGQGLRLIYYSQIVNDFQKGDIAEGYSVSREKKESFPLTVTSAQKNPTAFYLCASSIQSGAVNNEQFFGPGTRLTVL.